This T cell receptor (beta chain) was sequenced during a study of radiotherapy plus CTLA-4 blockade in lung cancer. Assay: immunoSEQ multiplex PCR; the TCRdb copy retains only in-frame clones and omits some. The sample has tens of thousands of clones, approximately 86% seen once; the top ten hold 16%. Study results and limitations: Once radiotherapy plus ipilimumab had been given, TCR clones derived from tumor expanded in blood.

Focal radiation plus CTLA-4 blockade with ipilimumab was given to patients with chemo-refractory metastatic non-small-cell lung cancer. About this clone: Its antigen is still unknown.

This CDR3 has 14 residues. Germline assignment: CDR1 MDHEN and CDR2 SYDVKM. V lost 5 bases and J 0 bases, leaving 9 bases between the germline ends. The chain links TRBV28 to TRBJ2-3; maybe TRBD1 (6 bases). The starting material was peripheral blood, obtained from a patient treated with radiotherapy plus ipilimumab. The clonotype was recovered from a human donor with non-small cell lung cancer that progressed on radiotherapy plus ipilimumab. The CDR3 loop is CASSPDRSTDTQYF. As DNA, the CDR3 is TGTGCCAGCAGTCCCGACAGGAGCACAGATACGCAGTATTTT. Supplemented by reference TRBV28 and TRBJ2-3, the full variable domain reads DVKVTQSSRYLVKRTGEKVFLECVQDMDHENMFWYRQDPGLGLRLIYFSYDVKMKEKGDIPEGYSVSREKKERFSLILESASTNQTSMYLCASSPDRSTDTQYFGPGTRLTVL.